The 11 T cell receptor beta chains below were found in one sample sequenced in a study of beta chain features in type 1 diabetes. Study-level points and caveats: Within each of all four CD4+ subsets, Type 1 diabetes patients had TCRB CDR3s that were moderately but significantly shorter.

Antigens for these TCRs are unknown. The isolated RNA, all of it, was reverse transcribed, so expressed TCRB transcripts were what got sequenced. Sequencing used immunoSEQ multiplex PCR; TCRdb keeps in-frame clones, though not all of them. The sample has around 280,000 clones; approximately 15% are singletons. The specimen sequenced was naive CD4+ T cells from blood. These receptors all stem from a man younger than 35 with type 1 diabetes.

This clone has just a few counts. The chain is built from TRBV30 and TRBJ1-3; D not certain. Trimming pared 0 bases from V and 16 bases from J, leaving 10 bases between. The CDR3 sequence is 10 residues long. Germline values: CDR1 GTSNPN, CDR2 SVGIG (reference sequence). The CDR3 DNA follows: TGTGCCTGGAGTGTACGCGCCAGGTATTTT. Its translation: CAWSVRARYF.

This chain joins TRBV14 and TRBJ1-1; no reliable D call. Germline assignment: CDR1 SGHDN and CDR2 FVKESK. V shed 6 bases and J shed 1 base, with 9 bases lying between them. This CDR3 has 13 amino acids. CDR3 region: CASSRNRNTEAFF. DNA for the CDR3: TGTGCCAGCAGTCGAAACAGGAACACTGAAGCTTTCTTT.

This clone showed up just a few times. The chain joins TRBV29-1 to TRBJ2-5; possibly TRBD1 for D (6 bases). Judging by the DNA end, TRBJ2-7 fits better; the J call may be wrong. This CDR3 comprises 13 residues. Looked up from germline, CDR1 is SQVTM and CDR2 is ANQGSEA. The CDR3 is CSGLRGPGDEQYF. DNA for the CDR3: TGCAGCGGCCTCAGGGGCCCCGGGGACGAGCAGTACTTC.

This chain's CDR3 is CASSSGGLAATGELFF. In DNA form, the CDR3 reads TGTGCCAGCAGCTCAGGGGGACTAGCAGCCACCGGGGAGCTGTTTTTT. The J gene is TRBJ2-2, the V gene TRBV5-4; 9 nucleotides agree with TRBD2. The CDR3 extends over 16 amino acids. From germline, CDR1 is SGHNT and CDR2 YYREEE (reference sequence). After removal of 3 bases from V and 4 bases from J, the junction contained 7 bases not matched to a gene.

In this sample, this clone turned up a few times. The chain combines TRBV18 with TRBJ2-2; 8 bases align to TRBD1. There are 18 residues in the CDR3. V shed 3 bases and J 3 bases; nucleotides not matched to a gene: 12. Germline CDR1 is KGHSH and CDR2 is LQKENI. The CDR3 DNA is TGTGCCAGCTCACCGAGGCCAGGGGGCGTCGGGGACACCGGGGAGCTGTTTTTT. Protein sequence: CASSPRPGGVGDTGELFF.

This clone was detected a few times. The chain combines TRBV30 with TRBJ1-4; 8 positions match TRBD1. The CDR3 length is 14 residues. Germline loops: CDR1 GTSNPN, CDR2 SVGIG (reference sequence). V was clipped by 4 bases and J by 5 bases; unmatched bases: 6. Here the CDR3 reads CAWNPGGPNEKLFF. CDR3 sequence (DNA): TGTGCCTGGAACCCAGGGGGCCCCAATGAAAAACTGTTTTTT.

This clone turned up a few times. The chain joins TRBV5-4 to TRBJ2-3; 8 nucleotides agree with TRBD2. V shed 4 bases and J 3 bases; nucleotides not matched to a gene: 7. The CDR3 is 15 residues long. CDR1 and CDR2 (germline): SGHNT, YYREEE (reference sequence). This CDR3 reads CASSRTGGGTDTQYF. Here the CDR3 DNA reads TGTGCCAGCAGCCGGACGGGAGGGGGTACAGATACGCAGTATTTT.

The rearrangement joins TRBV19 to TRBJ2-7; 13 bases fit TRBD2. The CDR3 extends over 15 amino acids. Unmatched junction bases numbered 7, after V lost 5 bases and J lost 6 bases. Germline V gene data show CDR1 as LNHDA and CDR2 as SQIVND (reference sequence). The CDR3 loop is CASSSRTSGSPEQYF. Written as DNA, the CDR3 is TGTGCCAGTAGTTCACGGACTAGCGGGAGCCCCGAGCAGTACTTC.

The chain employs TRBV10-3 and TRBJ2-4; D not resolved. CDR3 length: 11 amino acids. Germline loops: CDR1 ENHRY, CDR2 SYGVKD. Trimming left V 8 bases short and J 2 bases short, with 4 bases between. The CDR3 here is CAISTKNIQYF. In nucleotides, the CDR3 is TGTGCCATCTCCACCAAAAACATTCAGTACTTC.

The chain has TRBV28 and TRBJ1-5, with D unresolved. The germline CDR1 and CDR2 sequences are MDHEN and SYDVKM. The CDR3 loop spans 16 amino acids. Deletions cut 1 base from V and 2 bases from J, with 12 bases between. The CDR3 region is CASSLYAARGNQPQHF. The CDR3 coding sequence is TGTGCCAGCAGTTTATATGCGGCCCGGGGCAATCAGCCCCAGCATTTT.

This clone has more than one count but fewer than ten. The V and J genes are TRBV25-1 and TRBJ1-2; D uncertain. V lost 1 base and J 3 bases, leaving 9 bases between the germline ends. CDR1 is MGHDK, CDR2 SYGVNS, per germline. This CDR3 contains 14 residues. The CDR3 DNA reads as TGTGCCAGCAGTGAATCCGGCGGCTACTATGGCTACACCTTC. Its protein is CASSESGGYYGYTF.